The 10 T cell receptor beta chains below come from one sample, sequenced in a study of cytomegalovirus exposure and HLA in healthy donors. In the PCR, 60 Vbeta and 13 Jbeta primers were used. Using immunoSEQ multiplex PCR, the repertoire was profiled, and TCRdb retains in-frame clones only, with some absent. The sample carries fewer than 110,000 clones, about four fifths recorded once. The sequenced material came from PBMCs. These receptor sequences come from a woman in her 40s in good health and CMV-seronegative.

The chain combines TRBV5-1 with TRBJ2-2; TRBD2 matches 10 bases. J gave up 3 bases and V 3 bases, and 5 bases lay outside the gene matches. CDR1 and CDR2 from the germline V gene are SGHRS and YFSETQ. CDR3 size: 16 residues. The CDR3 sequence: CASSWSGGADTGELFF. The CDR3 region has the DNA TGCGCCAGCAGCTGGAGCGGGGGGGCCGACACCGGGGAGCTGTTTTTT.

The gene calls are TRBV15 and TRBJ2-7, with 8 bases identical to TRBD1. Germline trimming cut 4 bases from V and 6 bases from J; bases unmatched to any gene: 8. The CDR3 contains 14 residues. From germline, CDR1 is LNHNV and CDR2 YYDKDF (reference sequence). The CDR3 nucleotides read TGTGCCACCAGCATCTTGGACAGGGACGGCGAGCAGTACTTC. Translation: CATSILDRDGEQYF.

This clone was counted once. The CDR3 loop reads CASRGQKGAEAFF. Here the CDR3 DNA reads TGCGCCAGCAGGGGACAGAAGGGAGCTGAAGCTTTCTTT. V usage is TRBV5-1 and J usage is TRBJ1-1; 7 bases line up with TRBD1. CDR3 length: 13 residues. Trimming took 5 bases from V and 6 from J; bases not matched to a gene: 7. Germline values: CDR1 SGHRS, CDR2 YFSETQ.

This chain uses TRBV2 with TRBJ2-1; 9 nucleotides align to TRBD2. This CDR3 spans 12 amino acids. CDR1 and CDR2 (germline): SNHLY, FYNNEI. CDR3: CASGGRGNEQFF. The CDR3, as DNA: TGTGCGAGCGGGGGGAGGGGCAATGAGCAGTTCTTC.

V gene TRBV11-3 combines with J gene TRBJ2-1; no clear D. CDR3 length: 14 residues. Germline assignment: CDR1 SGHNT and CDR2 YENEEA. V lost 0 bases and J lost 8, with 11 bases in between. This chain's CDR3 is CASSLEYSSHEQFF. CDR3 sequence (DNA): TGTGCCAGCAGCTTAGAGTACAGCTCCCATGAGCAGTTCTTC.

This clone was picked up a small number of times. One end of the junction varies from germline; a read error may be responsible. The V and J genes are TRBV7-2 and TRBJ1-3, with D possibly matching TRBD1 (5 bases). Per germline, CDR1 SGHTA and CDR2 FQGNSA. The CDR3 totals 15 residues. CDR3 protein: CASSLASGAGNTIYF. The CDR3 region has the DNA TGTGCCAGCAGCCTAGCGTCGGGGGCTGGAAACACCATATATTTT.

Of note for this clone: The junction departs from germline at one end; a sequencing error may be responsible. The chain is built from TRBV7-9 and TRBJ2-2; tentatively, D is TRBD2 (5 bases). The CDR3 contains 17 residues. Germline V lookup: CDR1 SEHNR, CDR2 FQNEAQ (reference sequence). CDR3 nucleotide sequence: TGTTCCAGCAGCTTATCGCGGACTGAGCCGAACACCGGGGAGCTGTTTTTT. Amino acid sequence: CSSSLSRTEPNTGELFF.

The chain carries TRBV2 and TRBJ2-3; D unclear. There are 14 residues in the CDR3. Germline CDR1 and CDR2: SNHLY and FYNNEI. Trimming shortened V by 6 bases and J by 2 bases, and 12 bases separated the two germline ends. The DNA for the CDR3 is TGTGCCAGCAGCCTAGACTTATCCACAGATACGCAGTATTTT. This translates into CASSLDLSTDTQYF.

This chain connects TRBV27 to TRBJ2-7, with D possibly matching TRBD2 (7 bases). The germline gives CDR1 MNHEY, CDR2 SMNVEV (reference sequence). The V gene lost 1 base and the J gene lost 6 bases, with 16 bases spanning the gap. The CDR3 has 15 residues. The CDR3: CASSLYGGGAAEQYF. CDR3 nucleotide sequence: TGTGCCAGCAGTTTATATGGAGGGGGGGCAGCCGAGCAGTACTTC.

The chain's CDR3 is CASSPLGQTHGELFF. The CDR3 DNA is TGTGCCAGCTCACCATTGGGACAAACCCACGGGGAGCTGTTTTTT. The chain couples TRBV18 to TRBJ2-2; D may be TRBD1 (6 bases). The CDR3 has 15 amino acids. Per the germline V gene, CDR1 is KGHSH and CDR2 is LQKENI. V dropped 2 bases and J dropped 7 bases, with 14 bases sitting between them.